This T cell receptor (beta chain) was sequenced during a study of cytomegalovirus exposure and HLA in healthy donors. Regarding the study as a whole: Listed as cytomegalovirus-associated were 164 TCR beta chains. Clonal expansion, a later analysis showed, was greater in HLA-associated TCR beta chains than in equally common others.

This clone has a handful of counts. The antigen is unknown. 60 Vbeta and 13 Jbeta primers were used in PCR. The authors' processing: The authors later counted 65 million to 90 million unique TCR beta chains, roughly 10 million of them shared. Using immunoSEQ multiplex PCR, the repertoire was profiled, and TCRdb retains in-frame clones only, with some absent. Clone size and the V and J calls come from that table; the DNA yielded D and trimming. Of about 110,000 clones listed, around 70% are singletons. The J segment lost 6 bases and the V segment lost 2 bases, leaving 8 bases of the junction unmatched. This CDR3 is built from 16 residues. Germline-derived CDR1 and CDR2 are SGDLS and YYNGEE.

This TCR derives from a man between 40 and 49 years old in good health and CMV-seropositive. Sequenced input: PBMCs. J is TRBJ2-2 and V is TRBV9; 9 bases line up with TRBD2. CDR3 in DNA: TGTGCCAGCAGCGTGGGTGGGACTAGCACCGCCGGGGAGCTGTTTTTT. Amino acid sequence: CASSVGGTSTAGELFF. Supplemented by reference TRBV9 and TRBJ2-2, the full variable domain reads DSGVTQTPKHLITATGQRVTLRCSPRSGDLSVYWYQQSLDQGLQFLIQYYNGEERAKGNILERFSAQQFPDLHSELNLSSLELGDSALYFCASSVGGTSTAGELFFGEGSRLTVL.